Below are 27 T cell receptor beta chains sequenced from a single sample in a study of T cells in Graves' hyperthyroidism and ophthalmopathy. RNA transcripts yielded amplified TCR beta CDR3 regions. HTBI primers were the set used in a first-round RT-PCR of the TCR CDR3. TCRdb recomputed calls from the multiplex PCR reads with MiXCR, one row per CDR3 protein. The data show about 640,000 distinct CDR3 sequences, about 14% seen once. Sequenced input: blood. Every receptor here comes from a woman between 45 and 60 years old with Graves' ophthalmopathy.

This clonotype was detected a few times. The chain combines TRBV14 with TRBJ1-4; D might be TRBD1 (6 bases). This CDR3 spans 15 amino acids. With 4 bases removed from V and 7 bases from J, the gap between germline ends came to 16 bases. The germline V gene encodes CDR1 SGHDN and CDR2 FVKESK. Here the CDR3 reads CASSPFGGAGEKLFF. CDR3 bases: TGTGCCAGCAGCCCTTTTGGGGGGGCTGGTGAAAAACTGTTTTTT.

This clonotype was observed a few times. This chain joins TRBV14 and TRBJ1-6; no reliable D call. The V end was cut by 0 bases, the J end by 0 bases, with 9 bases between. The germline V gene has CDR1 SGHDN and CDR2 FVKESK. The CDR3 contains 17 residues. As DNA, the CDR3 is TGTGCCAGCAGCCAAGACCGAGAGAGCTCCTATAATTCACCCCTCCACTTT. It specifies CASSQDRESSYNSPLHF.

This clonotype was seen ten or more times. The V gene is TRBV7-9, the J gene TRBJ2-1, with 9 bases that match TRBD2. The CDR3 has 21 residues. From germline, CDR1 is SEHNR and CDR2 FQNEAQ (reference sequence). Germline trimming cut 5 bases from V and 0 bases from J; bases unmatched to any gene: 20. Here the CDR3 DNA reads TGTGCCAGCAGCCCAACCGGGTTGAGAAATAGCGGGAGAGGCTCCTACAATGAGCAGTTCTTC. Translated: CASSPTGLRNSGRGSYNEQFF.

This clonotype was seen at least ten times. The chain uses TRBV6-2 or TRBV6-3 and TRBJ1-1, with D uncertain. Trimming shortened V by 8 bases and J by 1 base, and 11 bases separated the two germline ends. Germline-derived CDR1 and CDR2 are MNHEY and SVGEGT. This CDR3 contains 13 residues. The CDR3 nucleotides are TGTGCCAGCCACCCCCACAGGAACACTGAAGCTTTCTTT. It encodes CASHPHRNTEAFF.

This clonotype showed up just once. Being one base from a much bigger clone, this may be a read error. V and J are TRBV9 and TRBJ1-2, with 8 positions matching TRBD1. J was trimmed by 1 base and V by 4 bases; bases with no gene match: 15. This CDR3 has 18 residues. Germline-derived CDR1 and CDR2 are SGDLS and YYNGEE. CDR3 nucleotide sequence: TGTGCCAGCAGCTCGACGACGTTCAGGACAGGGTTTAACTATGGCTACACCTTC. Its translation is CASSSTTFRTGFNYGYTF.

This clonotype was seen ten or more times. This chain uses TRBV7-9 with TRBJ2-5; a weak D match, TRBD2 (6 bases). Trimming stripped 3 bases from V and 4 bases from J, with 9 bases between. CDR1 is SEHNR, CDR2 FQNEAQ, per germline (reference sequence). The CDR3 sequence is 13 residues long. The CDR3 is CASSFEGGETQYF. CDR3 DNA sequence: TGTGCCAGCAGCTTCGAGGGAGGAGAGACCCAGTACTTC. The variable domain in full, with the rest retrieved from reference TRBV7-9 and TRBJ2-5, is DTGVSQNPRHKITKRGQNVTFRCDPISEHNRLYWYRQTLGQGPEFLTYFQNEAQLEKSRLLSDRFSAERPKGSFSTLEIQRTEQGDSAMYLCASSFEGGETQYFGPGTRLLVL.

This clonotype was observed many times. J is TRBJ2-1 and V is TRBV6-2 or TRBV6-3; 12 bases are a match to TRBD2. The germline CDR1 and CDR2 sequences are MNHEY and SVGEGT. V was pared by 5 bases and J by 6 bases, with 17 bases of the junction left unmatched. The CDR3 covers 19 residues. CDR3 bases: TGTGCCAGCAGTCACACCCCAGCTAGCGGGAGGGCTAGGCGCAATGAGCAGTTCTTC. As protein: CASSHTPASGRARRNEQFF.

This clonotype was detected many times. This chain uses TRBV5-1 with TRBJ1-4; D gene unclear. Germline loops: CDR1 SGHRS, CDR2 YFSETQ. This CDR3 is built from 15 residues. Between the trimmed V and J ends, which lost 0 bases and 5 bases, there was a span of 11 bases. The DNA of the CDR3 is TGCGCCAGCAGCTTGGAGGTACACCGAAATGAAAAACTGTTTTTT. Translation: CASSLEVHRNEKLFF.

The chain uses TRBV20-1 and TRBJ1-2; D uncertain. The germline CDR1 and CDR2 sequences are DFQATT and SNEGSKA (reference sequence). V dropped 4 bases and J dropped 0 bases, with 9 bases sitting between them. The CDR3 totals 13 residues. The CDR3 DNA reads TGCAGTGCTACACTCAGAGCTAACTATGGCTACACCTTC. As protein: CSATLRANYGYTF.

This clonotype was detected many times. This rearrangement joins TRBV20-1 to TRBJ2-1; D remains unclear. V was clipped by 2 bases and J by 0 bases, with 5 bases between them. CDR3 length: 13 residues. Germline values: CDR1 DFQATT, CDR2 SNEGSKA (reference sequence). CDR3 amino acids: CSARPNSYNEQFF. CDR3 bases: TGCAGTGCTAGACCAAACTCCTACAATGAGCAGTTCTTC.

This clonotype was seen at least ten times. The chain uses TRBV7-3 and TRBJ2-5; 9 bases agree with TRBD1. This CDR3 is 16 amino acids long. In germline, CDR1 is SGHTA, CDR2 FQGTGA. V was clipped by 5 bases and J by 4 bases; unmatched bases: 11. The CDR3 sequence is CASSEGQGRARETQYF. The CDR3 region has the DNA TGTGCCAGCAGCGAAGGACAGGGGAGGGCCAGAGAGACCCAGTACTTC.

This clonotype has a count of ten or more. The chain joins TRBV12-3 or TRBV12-4 to TRBJ1-1; D is undetermined. The CDR3 has 14 residues. Trimming pared 3 bases from V and 1 base from J, leaving 9 bases between. For the CDR3, the DNA is TGTGCCAGCAGTTTGAACCGCCAGAACACTGAAGCTTTCTTT. It translates to CASSLNRQNTEAFF.

The rearrangement links TRBV19 to TRBJ1-2; no reliable D call. Trimming shortened V by 7 bases and J by 6 bases, and 9 bases separated the two germline ends. Germline assignment: CDR1 LNHDA and CDR2 SQIVND (reference sequence). The CDR3 extends over 11 amino acids. This chain's CDR3 is CASIGENGYTF. The CDR3 bases are TGTGCCAGTATCGGGGAGAATGGCTACACCTTC.

The rearrangement joins TRBV2 to TRBJ1-5, with D perhaps TRBD1 (5 bases). The CDR3 length is 14 residues. V dropped 6 bases and J dropped 4 bases, with 13 bases sitting between them. The germline gives CDR1 SNHLY, CDR2 FYNNEI. Written as DNA, the CDR3 is TGTGCCAGCAGATCGGGCCCAGGGAATCAGCCCCAGCATTTT. This encodes CASRSGPGNQPQHF.

This clonotype was seen a handful of times. The chain employs TRBV5-1 and TRBJ1-1; 7 positions match TRBD1. Germline V gene data show CDR1 as SGHRS and CDR2 as YFSETQ. The CDR3 has 14 residues. V was pared by 4 bases and J by 6 bases, with 9 bases of the junction left unmatched. The chain's CDR3 is CASSPFTGEAEAFF. The CDR3 bases are TGCGCCAGCAGCCCGTTTACAGGGGAAGCTGAAGCTTTCTTT.

Only a few counts were recorded for this clonotype. V gene TRBV20-1 combines with J gene TRBJ1-2; the match to TRBD1 covers 7 bases. The CDR3 sequence is 15 residues long. The germline V gene encodes CDR1 DFQATT and CDR2 SNEGSKA (reference sequence). Trimming took 0 bases from V and 5 from J; bases not matched to a gene: 9. The CDR3 sequence: CSARDRQGRIYGYTF. The CDR3 coding sequence is TGCAGTGCTAGAGATAGACAGGGCAGAATATATGGCTACACCTTC.

This clonotype was seen at least ten times. CDR3 protein: CSATDRVNTEAFF. The DNA of the CDR3 is TGCAGTGCGACGGACAGGGTGAACACTGAAGCTTTCTTT. The rearrangement links TRBV20-1 to TRBJ1-1; 8 bases are shared with TRBD1. This CDR3 contains 13 residues. CDR1 and CDR2 from the germline V gene are DFQATT and SNEGSKA (reference sequence). V shed 6 bases, J shed 0 bases, and the junction held 3 bases outside the gene matches.

This clonotype was seen many times. CDR3 amino acids: CSASRAGEETQYF. CDR3 DNA: TGCAGTGCTAGTAGGGCAGGGGAGGAGACCCAGTACTTC. This chain links TRBV20-1 with TRBJ2-5, with D perhaps TRBD1 (6 bases). CDR3 length: 13 residues. V was trimmed by 3 bases and J by 5 bases, leaving 13 bases between them. Germline V gene sequence: CDR1 DFQATT, CDR2 SNEGSKA (reference sequence).

This clonotype was observed many times. V is TRBV6-6 and J is TRBJ1-5, with D possibly matching TRBD1 (6 bases). Germline-derived CDR1 and CDR2 are MNHNY and SVGAGI (reference sequence). This CDR3 is 18 amino acids long. V lost 2 bases and J 1 base, leaving 18 bases between the germline ends. CDR3 amino acids: CASSYRKQGIGSNQPQHF. In nucleotides, the CDR3 is TGTGCCAGCAGTTACCGTAAACAGGGTATAGGGAGCAATCAGCCCCAGCATTTT.

This clonotype was seen a handful of times. With a much larger clone just one base away, this may be a read error. V and J are TRBV20-1 and TRBJ2-3; 9 nucleotides agree with TRBD2. CDR1 and CDR2 from the germline V gene are DFQATT and SNEGSKA (reference sequence). The CDR3 is made up of 17 amino acids. V lost 1 base and J lost 4; bases outside the gene matches: 12. The CDR3 loop reads CSARGLFLAGYADTQYF. The CDR3 region has the DNA TGCAGTGCTAGAGGTCTCTTCCTAGCGGGATACGCAGATACGCAGTATTTT.

This clonotype was counted a few times. V is TRBV2 and J is TRBJ1-1; 8 bases line up with TRBD1. Per the germline V gene, CDR1 is SNHLY and CDR2 is FYNNEI. V dropped 7 bases and J dropped 0; count of bases not matched to a gene: 10. The CDR3 extends over 16 amino acids. The CDR3 bases are TGTGCCAGCATGCCAGGGGGCAGGGGGTTGAACACTGAAGCTTTCTTT. Translating gives CASMPGGRGLNTEAFF.

This clonotype turned up a few times. This chain joins TRBV29-1 and TRBJ1-5; 10 bases are shared with TRBD1. V shed 7 bases and J 2 bases; nucleotides not matched to a gene: 2. CDR3 length: 13 amino acids. CDR1 is SQVTM and CDR2 is ANQGSEA in the germline V gene. CDR3 sequence reads: CSAGTGGNQPQHF. DNA of the CDR3: TGCAGCGCCGGGACAGGGGGCAATCAGCCCCAGCATTTT.

This clonotype showed up many times. This sequence joins TRBV28 and TRBJ1-5; 9 bases are shared with TRBD1. V lost 6 bases to trimming and J lost 4 bases; unmatched junction nucleotides: 7. Germline V gene lookup returns CDR1 MDHEN and CDR2 SYDVKM. The CDR3 length is 15 residues. The CDR3 here is CASSRTGAQNQPQHF. The CDR3 DNA is TGTGCCAGCAGCCGGACAGGGGCGCAAAATCAGCCCCAGCATTTT.

This clonotype was detected ten times or more. J is TRBJ2-3 and V is TRBV18; 7 bases are shared with TRBD2. From germline, CDR1 is KGHSH and CDR2 LQKENI. This CDR3 contains 14 residues. V gave up 3 bases and J gave up 8 bases; unmatched junction bases: 8. The CDR3 sequence: CASSPGGTGGTQYF. The CDR3 nucleotides are TGTGCCAGCTCACCCGGCGGGACGGGAGGTACGCAGTATTTT.

A few counts support this clonotype. The chain employs TRBV29-1 and TRBJ2-7; weak D call: TRBD1 (5 bases). Per germline, CDR1 SQVTM and CDR2 ANQGSEA. The CDR3 has 13 amino acids. Deletions cut 6 bases from V and 0 bases from J, with 12 bases between. The DNA of the CDR3 is TGCAGCGTCTTGACAGTACTCTCCTACGAGCAGTACTTC. Translated, it gives CSVLTVLSYEQYF.

There are many counts of this clonotype. The chain combines TRBV2 with TRBJ1-4; 7 nucleotides match TRBD1. CDR3 size: 12 residues. Germline lookup yields CDR1 SNHLY and CDR2 FYNNEI. Unmatched junction bases numbered 5, after V lost 6 bases and J lost 10 bases. CDR3 bases: TGTGCCAGCAGAGGACAGGCGGGAAAACTGTTTTTT. Its protein product is CASRGQAGKLFF.

The table lists this clonotype with a few counts. The chain links TRBV28 to TRBJ2-7; D unclear. Trimming shortened V by 7 bases and J by 0 bases, and 10 bases separated the two germline ends. Germline values: CDR1 MDHEN, CDR2 SYDVKM. This CDR3 contains 13 residues. In DNA, the CDR3 is TGTGCCAGCACCATCGGCGTCTCCTACGAGCAGTACTTC. It yields the protein CASTIGVSYEQYF.